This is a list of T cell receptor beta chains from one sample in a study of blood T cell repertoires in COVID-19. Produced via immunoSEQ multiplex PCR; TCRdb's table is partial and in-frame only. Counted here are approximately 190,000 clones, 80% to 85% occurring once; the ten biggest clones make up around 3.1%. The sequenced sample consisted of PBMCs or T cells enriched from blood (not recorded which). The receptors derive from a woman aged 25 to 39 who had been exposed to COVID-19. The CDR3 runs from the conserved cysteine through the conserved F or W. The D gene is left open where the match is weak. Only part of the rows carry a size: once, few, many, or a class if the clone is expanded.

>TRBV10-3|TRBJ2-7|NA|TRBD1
TGTGCCATCAGTGAGCCCGACAGGGGTCCGGGGGAGCAGTACTTC
CAISEPDRGPGEQYF
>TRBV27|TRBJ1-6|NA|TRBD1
TGTGCCAGCAGTTTATCTGGACAGGGGCATTCACCCCTCCACTTT
CASSLSGQGHSPLHF
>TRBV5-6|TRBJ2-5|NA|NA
TGTGCCAGCAGCTTGGAGGGGACACAAGAGACCCAGTACTTC
CASSLEGTQETQYF
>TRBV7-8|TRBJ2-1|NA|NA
TGTGCCAGCAGCTTCGAGCGTTCCTACAATGAGCAGTTCTTC
CASSFERSYNEQFF
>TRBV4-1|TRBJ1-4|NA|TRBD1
TGCGCCAGCAGCCAAGACGAGGGGGCGATTAATAATGAAAAACTGTTTTTT
CASSQDEGAINNEKLFF
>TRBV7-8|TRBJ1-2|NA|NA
TGTGCCAGCAGCCTGGACATCTACTACACCTTC
CASSLDIYYTF
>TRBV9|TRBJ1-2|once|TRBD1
TGTGCCAGCAGCGTGAGCTCCCGGGACAGGGGTGGCTACACCTTC
CASSVSSRDRGGYTF
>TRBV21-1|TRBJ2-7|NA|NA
TGTGCCAGCAGCAGCAAAAAGGACAGATTGTACGAGCAGTACTTC
CASSSKKDRLYEQYF
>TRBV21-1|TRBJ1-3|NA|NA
TGTGCCAGCAGCAGTTTGGGGGGATGGAGCTCTGGAAACACCATATATTTT
CASSSLGGWSSGNTIYF
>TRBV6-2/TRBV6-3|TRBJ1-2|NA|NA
TGTGCCAGCAGTTACTCTGCAGGGGAATATGGCTACACCTTC
CASSYSAGEYGYTF
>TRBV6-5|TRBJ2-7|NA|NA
TGTGCCAGCAGTAACCCCGGGTCTTTCTACGAGCAGTACTTC
CASSNPGSFYEQYF
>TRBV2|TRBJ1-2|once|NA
TGTGCCAGCAGTGAGCGGGATCACTATGGCTACACCTTC
CASSERDHYGYTF
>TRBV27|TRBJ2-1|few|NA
TGTGCCAGCAGTTGGGGAGTCTACAATGAGCAGTTCTTC
CASSWGVYNEQFF
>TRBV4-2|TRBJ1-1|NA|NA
TGTGCCAGCATGATAACGTTACAGGGTGATACTGAAGCTTTCTTT
CASMITLQGDTEAFF
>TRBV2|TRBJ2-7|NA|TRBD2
TGTGCCAGCAGTGGACTAGCGGGGGGGCTCTACGAGCAGTACTTC
CASSGLAGGLYEQYF
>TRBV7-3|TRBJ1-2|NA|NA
TGTGCCAGCAGCCCTCTGGTCGGGAGTAACTATGGCTACACCTTC
CASSPLVGSNYGYTF
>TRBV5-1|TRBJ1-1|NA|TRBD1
TGCGCCAGCAGCTTGGACGACAGGGAGAGGGCTTTCTTT
CASSLDDRERAFF
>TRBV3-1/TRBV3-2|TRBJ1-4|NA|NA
TGTGCCAGCAGCCAAGATCGTGGTACAACCCTTGAAAAACTGTTTTTT
CASSQDRGTTLEKLFF
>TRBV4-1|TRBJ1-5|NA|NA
TGCGCCAGCAGCCAAGTCACGGATCAGCCCCAGCATTTT
CASSQVTDQPQHF
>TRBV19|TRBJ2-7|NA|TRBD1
TGTGCCACCCGACAGGGCCCCTCTTACGAGCAGTACTTC
CATRQGPSYEQYF
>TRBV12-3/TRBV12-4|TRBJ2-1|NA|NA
TGTGCCAGCAACCGACAGGTATACAATGAGCAGTTCTTC
CASNRQVYNEQFF
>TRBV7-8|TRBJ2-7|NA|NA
TGTGCCAGCGGCCCGCGGACAGGGGCAGTTGGACTAGCCGCCGAGCAGTACTTC
CASGPRTGAVGLAAEQYF
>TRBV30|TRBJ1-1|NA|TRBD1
TGTGCCTGGAGTGCCGACAGGGCCACTGAAGCTTTCTTT
CAWSADRATEAFF
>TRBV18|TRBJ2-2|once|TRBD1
TGTGCCAGCGCCTCAGGGGGCCGGGACACCGGGGAGCTGTTTTTT
CASASGGRDTGELFF
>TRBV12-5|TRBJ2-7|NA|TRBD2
TGTGCTAGTGGTTTAGGAGCGGGGTACGAGCAGTACTTC
CASGLGAGYEQYF
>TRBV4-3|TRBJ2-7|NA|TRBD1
TGCGCCAGCAGTCTCGGGACAGGGGTCTCCTACGAGCAGTACTTC
CASSLGTGVSYEQYF
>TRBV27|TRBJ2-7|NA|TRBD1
TGTGCCAGCAGTTTATACAGGGACAGCAACTACGAGCAGTACTTC
CASSLYRDSNYEQYF
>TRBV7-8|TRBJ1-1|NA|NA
TGTGCCAGCAGCTTAGTGCTGGGACACGGAGCTTTCTTT
CASSLVLGHGAFF